Following are 30 T cell receptor beta chains from one sample sequenced in a study of T cell responses to AZD1222 COVID-19 vaccine. The table came from immunoSEQ multiplex PCR; TCRdb's copy has only in-frame clones and leaves some out. The table has around 120,000 clones, over 75% seen once. Sequenced material: peripheral blood, taken on day 0 of AZD1222 vaccination. Receptor source: an adult in good health.

As for this clone: One junction end disagrees with the germline gene, perhaps due to a read error. The chain links TRBV7-8 to TRBJ1-1; D possibly corresponds to TRBD1 (6 bases). The CDR3 consists of 12 residues. Germline V gives CDR1 SGHVS, CDR2 FQNEAQ. The CDR3 region is CASSLDLGGPFF. DNA for the CDR3: TGTGCCAGCAGTTTAGATCTTGGGGGGCCTTTCTTT.

This rearrangement joins TRBV28 to TRBJ1-2; D not resolved. The CDR3 runs to 15 residues. V gave up 3 bases and J gave up 2 bases, with 13 bases separating them. Germline V gene data show CDR1 as MDHEN and CDR2 as SYDVKM. CDR3 nucleotide sequence: TGTGCCAGCAGTTTGCCTATGGGCCCCAACTATGGCTACACCTTC. It encodes CASSLPMGPNYGYTF.

The CDR3 DNA follows: TGTGCCAGCAGCCCCCGGAGTAATTCACCCCTCCACTTT. Translating it yields CASSPRSNSPLHF. The V call is TRBV7-7, the J call TRBJ1-6; D unclear. CDR1 is SSHAT and CDR2 is FNYEAQ in the germline V gene (reference sequence). This CDR3 contains 13 residues. V lost 5 bases, J lost 6 bases, and 8 bases lay in between.

The chain links TRBV18 to TRBJ1-6; D remains ambiguous. The germline CDR1 and CDR2 sequences are KGHSH and LQKENI. Between the trimmed V and J ends, which lost 6 bases and 7 bases, there was a span of 19 bases. The CDR3 is 16 residues long. The chain's CDR3 is CASSPSEGSTNSPLHF. CDR3 bases: TGTGCCAGCTCCCCTTCAGAGGGATCGACCAATTCACCCCTCCACTTT.

The V call is TRBV4-2, the J call TRBJ2-1; D gene unclear. The CDR3 is made up of 15 amino acids. V was clipped by 1 base and J by 5 bases, with 12 bases between them. Per the germline V gene, CDR1 is LGHNA and CDR2 is YNFKEQ. The CDR3 DNA reads as TGTGCCAGCAGCCAAGGGCTGGAACCCCACAATGAGCAGTTCTTC. The encoded protein is CASSQGLEPHNEQFF.

This rearrangement joins TRBV6-1 to TRBJ2-7, with D maybe TRBD1 (7 bases). With 3 bases removed from V and 4 bases from J, the gap between germline ends came to 19 bases. Germline-derived CDR1 and CDR2 are MNHNS and SASEGT. The CDR3 covers 16 residues. The CDR3 coding sequence is TGTGCCAGCAGTGACCCGCCGATGACAGGGAGGTACGAGCAGTACTTC. Its protein product is CASSDPPMTGRYEQYF.

In DNA form, the CDR3 reads TGTGCCAGCAGCCAGGCACCGTCGAACACCATATATTTT. Translation: CASSQAPSNTIYF. The chain combines TRBV3-1 (or the pseudogene TRBV3-2) with TRBJ1-3, with D hard to call. The CDR3 extends over 13 amino acids. The ends were cut back, 3 bases at V and 7 bases at J, with 10 bases in the middle. Germline CDR1 and CDR2: LGHDT and YNNKEL (reference sequence).

The chain has TRBV7-2 and TRBJ2-2; 7 bases map to TRBD1. Trimming at V came to 1 base and at J to 5 bases, leaving 7 bases not matched to a gene. The V gene's germline CDR1 is SGHTA and CDR2 FQGNSA. The CDR3 spans 16 residues. This CDR3 reads CASSLVGQGVTGELFF. The CDR3 coding sequence is TGTGCCAGCAGCTTAGTGGGCCAGGGGGTAACCGGGGAGCTGTTTTTT.

The V and J genes are TRBV14 and TRBJ2-1, with D possibly being TRBD1 (5 bases). Trimming cost V 4 bases and J 1 base, with 11 bases left between them. The CDR3 sequence is 15 residues long. The germline V gene has CDR1 SGHDN and CDR2 FVKESK. The CDR3 loop reads CASSRWGLSYNEQFF. In DNA, the CDR3 is TGTGCCAGCAGCCGATGGGGCTTGTCCTACAATGAGCAGTTCTTC.

V gene TRBV15 combines with J gene TRBJ2-7, with D tentatively TRBD1 (6 bases). Germline V gene data show CDR1 as LNHNV and CDR2 as YYDKDF (reference sequence). CDR3 length equals 13 residues. Trimming shortened V by 4 bases and J by 2 bases, and 9 bases separated the two germline ends. This CDR3 is CATSNGQTYEQYF. CDR3 bases: TGTGCCACCAGCAATGGACAGACCTACGAGCAGTACTTC.

The chain couples TRBV6-5 to TRBJ2-3, with a tentative D call TRBD1 (5 bases). Trimming cost V 8 bases and J 6 bases, with 21 bases left between them. The CDR3 covers 15 residues. Germline CDR1 MNHEY, CDR2 SVGAGI. The CDR3 spells CASQSLVPKGDTQYF. The CDR3 DNA sequence: TGTGCCAGCCAATCGCTGGTTCCAAAGGGGGATACGCAGTATTTT.

V gene TRBV2 combines with J gene TRBJ1-2; D is perhaps TRBD1 (5 bases). Trimming pared 8 bases from V and 7 bases from J, leaving 17 bases between. The V gene's germline CDR1 is SNHLY and CDR2 FYNNEI. The CDR3 is 13 amino acids. CDR3 residues: CASGVSGFGGYTF. DNA for the CDR3: TGTGCCAGCGGGGTCTCAGGGTTCGGTGGCTACACCTTC.

The CDR3 DNA follows: TGTGCCAGCAGCTTAGGGTTGCGGGTCCACGGTAATTCACCCCTCCACTTT. It specifies CASSLGLRVHGNSPLHF. This chain connects TRBV7-2 to TRBJ1-6, with D unresolved. Germline CDR1 reads SGHTA; CDR2 reads FQGNSA. This CDR3 comprises 17 residues. Deletions cut 1 base from V and 6 bases from J, with 16 bases between.

The chain has TRBV5-1 and TRBJ2-7; D is possibly TRBD1 (5 bases). The V gene lost 0 bases and the J gene lost 5 bases, with 15 bases spanning the gap. This CDR3 contains 15 residues. Per germline, CDR1 SGHRS and CDR2 YFSETQ. CDR3 sequence (DNA): TGCGCCAGCAGCTTGGACGCAGGGAACCACCACGAGCAGTACTTC. Translated, it gives CASSLDAGNHHEQYF.

V usage is TRBV18 and J usage is TRBJ1-5; TRBD1 aligns across 9 bases. Germline-derived CDR1 and CDR2 are KGHSH and LQKENI. CDR3 length equals 17 residues. The V gene end was trimmed by 3 bases and the J gene end by 5 bases; junction bases not matched to a gene: 11. The CDR3 nucleotides are TGTGCCAGCTCACCTGCGAGAGACAGGGGGAGAGATCAGCCCCAGCATTTT. Translated, it gives CASSPARDRGRDQPQHF.

The DNA for the CDR3 is TGTGCCTGGAGTCACCCCGGACCTAAGACCTACGAGCAGTACTTC. Translating gives CAWSHPGPKTYEQYF. This chain connects TRBV30 to TRBJ2-7; D is ambiguous. Deletions cut 2 bases from V and 2 bases from J, with 16 bases between. CDR1 is GTSNPN, CDR2 SVGIG, per germline (reference sequence). This CDR3 comprises 15 residues.

V usage is TRBV9 and J usage is TRBJ2-3, with D tentatively TRBD2 (5 bases). From germline, CDR1 is SGDLS and CDR2 YYNGEE. The CDR3 totals 14 residues. V was clipped by 4 bases and J by 4 bases, with 13 bases between them. In DNA, the CDR3 is TGTGCCAGCAGCCATACTAGATTGGCAGATACGCAGTATTTT. Translation: CASSHTRLADTQYF.

J is TRBJ2-7 and V is TRBV2, with D possibly matching TRBD2 (5 bases). V shed 4 bases and J shed 6 bases, with 16 bases lying between them. Germline V gene data show CDR1 as SNHLY and CDR2 as FYNNEI. This CDR3 spans 14 amino acids. The chain's CDR3 is CASSGEGRAVEQYF. The DNA for the CDR3 is TGTGCCAGCAGTGGTGAGGGAAGGGCGGTCGAGCAGTACTTC.

This clone was detected only once. J is TRBJ2-3 and V is TRBV28; 9 bases are shared with TRBD2. After removal of 8 bases from V and 5 bases from J, the junction contained 14 bases not matched to a gene. This CDR3 contains 16 residues. Germline values: CDR1 MDHEN, CDR2 SYDVKM. CDR3 sequence reads: CASPRGLAGGQDTQYF. CDR3 bases: TGTGCCAGCCCCAGGGGGTTGGCGGGAGGGCAAGATACGCAGTATTTT.

The CDR3 loop is CASSLQGSNQPQHF. As DNA, the CDR3 is TGCGCCAGCAGCTTACAGGGGAGCAATCAGCCCCAGCATTTT. V and J are TRBV4-1 and TRBJ1-5; 7 bases match TRBD1. V was clipped by 5 bases and J by 1 base; unmatched bases: 2. The CDR3 consists of 14 residues. Looked up from germline, CDR1 is MGHRA and CDR2 is YSYEKL.

The chain joins TRBV21-1 to TRBJ1-2; TRBD1 was called by the table and not checked on the DNA. TRBV21-1 is a documented pseudogene. The CDR3 extends over 14 amino acids. DNA for the CDR3: TGTGCCAGCAGCACGGACACGGACGATCATGGCTACACCTTC. Amino acid sequence: CASSTDTDDHGYTF.

In its sample, this clone was seen a few times. The chain is built from TRBV6-7 and TRBJ1-5; D is possibly TRBD1 (6 bases). TRBV6-7 is filed as an ORF, its function uncertain. V dropped 2 bases and J dropped 4 bases, with 18 bases sitting between them. The CDR3 totals 17 residues. DNA of the CDR3: TGTGCCAGCAGTTACCCGCGGACAGAGGGAGCTAATCAGCCCCAGCATTTT. Translated, it gives CASSYPRTEGANQPQHF.

This clone was observed once. V usage is TRBV28 and J usage is TRBJ1-5, with D perhaps matching TRBD1 (5 bases). V was pared by 3 bases and J by 2 bases, with 11 bases between. The CDR3 is made up of 15 amino acids. Looked up from germline, CDR1 is MDHEN and CDR2 is SYDVKM. The CDR3, as DNA: TGTGCCAGCAGTTTGGAACAGGTTGGCAATCAGCCCCAGCATTTT. Translation: CASSLEQVGNQPQHF.

V is TRBV28 and J is TRBJ1-1, with TRBD1 as a possible D gene (5 bases). The V gene's germline CDR1 is MDHEN and CDR2 SYDVKM. The V gene lost 5 bases and the J gene lost 7 bases, with 14 bases spanning the gap. The CDR3 runs to 13 residues. CDR3 region: CASSPPRGSEAFF. The CDR3 bases are TGTGCCAGCAGTCCTCCCCGGGGGAGTGAAGCTTTCTTT.

V is TRBV6-5 and J is TRBJ1-5; D call uncertain. Looked up from germline, CDR1 is MNHEY and CDR2 is SVGAGI. Trimming cost V 5 bases and J 10 bases, with 21 bases left between them. The CDR3 spans 15 residues. For the CDR3, the DNA is TGTGCCAGCAGTCGCAGCCCGGACGGTGGAAAACCCCAGCATTTT. Protein product: CASSRSPDGGKPQHF.

This rearrangement joins TRBV27 to TRBJ1-1; D gene ambiguous. The CDR3 consists of 15 residues. Between the trimmed V and J ends, which lost 2 bases and 0 bases, there was a span of 10 bases. Germline V gene data show CDR1 as MNHEY and CDR2 as SMNVEV (reference sequence). The CDR3 here is CASSLSGQLNTEAFF. CDR3 sequence (DNA): TGTGCCAGCAGTTTAAGTGGGCAGCTGAACACTGAAGCTTTCTTT.

The chain uses TRBV19 and TRBJ2-1, with D hard to call. Trimming took off 5 bases at V and 4 bases at J, with 6 bases between the two ends. The germline V gene has CDR1 LNHDA and CDR2 SQIVND (reference sequence). The CDR3 totals 12 residues. The CDR3 DNA reads as TGTGCCAGTAGTGTCGGTTACAATGAGCAGTTCTTC. This translates into CASSVGYNEQFF. Supplemented by reference TRBV19 and TRBJ2-1, the full variable domain reads DGGITQSPKYLFRKEGQNVTLSCEQNLNHDAMYWYRQDPGQGLRLIYYSQIVNDFQKGDIAEGYSVSREKKESFPLTVTSAQKNPTAFYLCASSVGYNEQFFGPGTRLTVL.

The gene calls are TRBV27 and TRBJ1-1; TRBD1 matches 7 bases. There are 13 residues in the CDR3. Germline V gene sequence: CDR1 MNHEY, CDR2 SMNVEV (reference sequence). Losses at the gene ends were 8 bases for V and 3 bases for J; bases not matched to a gene: 6. CDR3 amino acids: CASRVRGYTEAFF. The CDR3 coding sequence is TGTGCCAGCCGAGTCAGGGGGTACACTGAAGCTTTCTTT.

In this sample, this clone turned up once. The J gene is TRBJ2-1, the V gene TRBV29-1; D call uncertain. From germline, CDR1 is SQVTM and CDR2 ANQGSEA. This CDR3 is built from 13 residues. V lost 6 bases and J lost 3, with 12 bases in between. The CDR3 coding sequence is TGCAGCGTAGGCGGCAGAAACTACAATGAGCAGTTCTTC. This encodes CSVGGRNYNEQFF.

The J gene is TRBJ2-2, the V gene TRBV21-1. TRBV21-1 is deemed a pseudogene. CDR3 length: 14 amino acids. The CDR3 spells CASSKTAVTGELFF. CDR3 coding DNA: TGTGCCAGCAGCAAAACCGCCGTTACCGGGGAGCTGTTTTTT.